This T cell receptor (beta chain) was retrieved from a study of tumor-infiltrating lymphocytes in primary liver carcinoma. Overall study context: Primary liver carcinoma in the patients was surgically resected. Men and women, 30 to 69 years of age, made up the patients. Productive TCRbeta read counts per sample ran from roughly 3.3 to 6.8 million and were similar across tissue types.

Germline CDR1 and CDR2: SGHAT and FQNNGV. This CDR3 has 17 residues. Findings of the study overall: A significantly higher top-250-clone fraction was found in tumors than in blood (p = 0.039).

The researchers obtained blood RNA from unsorted whole blood and also extracted germline DNA. This clonotype is a singleton in its sample. Its antigen is not known. Because the CDR3 is missing its conserved closing phenylalanine or tryptophan, this is likely a read error. Constant-region priming of 500 ng total RNA yielded TCR beta cDNA. Slightly modified ARM-PCR, run as three nested multiplex PCR rounds, produced the TCR beta libraries. For around 11 cycles apiece, the opening two PCR rounds ran with TRBV1-TRBV30 forward primers and a C-beta reverse primer. MiXCR, run by TCRdb on the multiplex PCR reads, gives a single entry per CDR3 protein. The table has about 350,000 distinct CDR3 sequences, 65% seen once.

Sequencing input: peripheral blood. The chain couples TRBV11-2 to TRBJ2-2; TRBD2 is a possible D gene (5 bases). The receptor was derived from a man between 35 and 55 years old with primary liver carcinoma and hepatitis B virus infection. CDR3 loop: CASCLVMTLRGTGELFY. The CDR3 DNA is TGTGCCAGCTGCTTAGTTATGACACTACGGGGCACCGGGGAGCTGTTTTAT.